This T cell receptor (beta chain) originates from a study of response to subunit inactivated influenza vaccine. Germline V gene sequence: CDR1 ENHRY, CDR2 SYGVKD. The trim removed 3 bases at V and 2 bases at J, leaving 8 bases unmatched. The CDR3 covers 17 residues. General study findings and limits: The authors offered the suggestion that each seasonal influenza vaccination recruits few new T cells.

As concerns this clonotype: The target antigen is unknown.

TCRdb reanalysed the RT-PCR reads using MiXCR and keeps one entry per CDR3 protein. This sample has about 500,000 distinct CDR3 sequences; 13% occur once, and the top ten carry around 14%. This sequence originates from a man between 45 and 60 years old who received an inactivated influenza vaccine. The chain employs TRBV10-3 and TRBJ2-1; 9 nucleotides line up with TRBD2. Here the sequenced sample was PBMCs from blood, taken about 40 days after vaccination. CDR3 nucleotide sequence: TGTGCCATCAGTGATCGGCCTAGCGGGGAAACCTACAATGAGCAGTTCTTC. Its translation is CAISDRPSGETYNEQFF.